The present T cell receptor (beta chain) was sequenced within a study of cytomegalovirus exposure and HLA in healthy donors. Study outcomes and limitations: Donors were assumed by presence/absence analyses to have roughly uniform sequencing depth.

The primer mix had 60 Vbeta and 13 Jbeta primers. How the authors handled the data: There were around 80 million unique TCR beta chains by a later count, and approximately 11 million of them were shared. Libraries were prepared by immunoSEQ multiplex PCR; TCRdb keeps only in-frame clonotypes and omits some of them. V and J calls and clone size come straight from that table; D and trimming were deduced from the DNA. Of roughly 150,000 clones in the sample, just under 80% are singletons; the top ten hold approximately 7%. Of note for this clone: Its antigen is unidentified.

When sampled, the donors appeared nominally healthy, though they likely had unrecorded immune exposures. Trimming at V came to 1 base and at J to 4 bases, leaving 3 bases not matched to a gene. Per the germline V gene, CDR1 is LGHNA and CDR2 is YSLEER. The CDR3 has 15 residues. Input material: PBMCs. This chain connects TRBV4-3 to TRBJ1-5; the match to TRBD1 covers 8 bases. The clonotype comes from a woman aged 40 to 50 in good health and CMV-seropositive. The CDR3 DNA is TGCGCCAGCAGCCAAGGGACAGGGTTAAATCAGCCCCAGCATTTT. This sequence encodes CASSQGTGLNQPQHF.